The 6 T cell receptor beta chains below were found in one sample sequenced in a study of blood T cells in healthy people across ages (dated by TCRdb to between 2014 and 2017). Library prep was done by 5' RACE. Sequencing instrument: Illumina HiSeq 2500. The second PCR ran for about 7 to 11 cycles and used a J-beta primer mix along with a sample-barcoded 5' primer. TCRdb handled the public reads itself, with Q25 trimming in fastp and clone calling in MiXCR, and kept productive beta chains. Each entry is one CDR3 protein sequence, shown with its most common DNA and genes. This sample comprises about 970,000 distinct CDR3 sequences, around 54% of them detected only once. 20% to 25% of the sample is taken by the ten largest. The sequenced material came from blood. The receptors were gathered from a woman in her fifties or sixties in good health.

The chain has TRBV25-1 and TRBJ2-3, with 8 bases matching TRBD1. Germline V CDR1 and CDR2: MGHDK, SYGVNS. This CDR3 contains 14 residues. V was clipped by 4 bases and J by 8 bases; unmatched bases: 8. The CDR3 DNA follows: TGTGCCAGCAGTGTTCCAGGGGGCAAGGGTACGCAGTATTTT. This codes for CASSVPGGKGTQYF.

The chain is built from TRBV4-1 and TRBJ1-5, with 9 bases that match TRBD1. The length of the CDR3 is 16 residues. Germline CDR1 is MGHRA and CDR2 is YSYEKL. V shed 3 bases and J 6 bases; nucleotides not matched to a gene: 9. The CDR3 region is CASSQRTGQGGQPQHF. In nucleotides, the CDR3 is TGCGCCAGCAGCCAGAGAACGGGACAGGGTGGTCAGCCCCAGCATTTT.

In this sample, this clonotype turned up a few times. This rearrangement joins TRBV20-1 to TRBJ2-3; D not resolved. V lost 5 bases and J lost 1, with 13 bases in between. Germline CDR1 DFQATT, CDR2 SNEGSKA (reference sequence). The CDR3 totals 14 residues. CDR3 loop: CSASPGSGTDTQYF. For the CDR3, the DNA is TGCAGTGCTTCACCAGGCTCTGGCACAGATACGCAGTATTTT.

This clonotype came up a few times. V usage is TRBV6-6 and J usage is TRBJ1-2; weak D call: TRBD1 (5 bases). CDR3 length equals 14 residues. Germline V gives CDR1 MNHNY, CDR2 SVGAGI (reference sequence). V lost 6 bases and J lost 7, with 18 bases in between. In nucleotides, the CDR3 is TGTGCCAGCAGCCAACAGGATCCCGTTCCTGGCTACACCTTC. Amino acids: CASSQQDPVPGYTF.

J is TRBJ2-7 and V is TRBV6-6; D gene uncertain. Germline values: CDR1 MNHNY, CDR2 SVGAGI (reference sequence). Trimming removed 4 bases from V and 2 bases from J, with 9 bases in between. CDR3 length: 13 amino acids. The CDR3: CASSWTETYEQYF. For the CDR3, the DNA is TGTGCCAGCAGTTGGACGGAGACCTACGAGCAGTACTTC.

The chain employs TRBV6-2 or TRBV6-3 and TRBJ2-3; D is undetermined. Trimming shortened V by 4 bases and J by 2 bases, and 19 bases separated the two germline ends. Germline V gene data show CDR1 as MNHEY and CDR2 as SVGEGT. The CDR3 runs to 17 residues. This CDR3 reads CASSSTVLAGTTDTQYF. The CDR3 nucleotides are TGTGCCAGCAGTTCCACCGTTTTGGCAGGTACCACAGATACGCAGTATTTT.